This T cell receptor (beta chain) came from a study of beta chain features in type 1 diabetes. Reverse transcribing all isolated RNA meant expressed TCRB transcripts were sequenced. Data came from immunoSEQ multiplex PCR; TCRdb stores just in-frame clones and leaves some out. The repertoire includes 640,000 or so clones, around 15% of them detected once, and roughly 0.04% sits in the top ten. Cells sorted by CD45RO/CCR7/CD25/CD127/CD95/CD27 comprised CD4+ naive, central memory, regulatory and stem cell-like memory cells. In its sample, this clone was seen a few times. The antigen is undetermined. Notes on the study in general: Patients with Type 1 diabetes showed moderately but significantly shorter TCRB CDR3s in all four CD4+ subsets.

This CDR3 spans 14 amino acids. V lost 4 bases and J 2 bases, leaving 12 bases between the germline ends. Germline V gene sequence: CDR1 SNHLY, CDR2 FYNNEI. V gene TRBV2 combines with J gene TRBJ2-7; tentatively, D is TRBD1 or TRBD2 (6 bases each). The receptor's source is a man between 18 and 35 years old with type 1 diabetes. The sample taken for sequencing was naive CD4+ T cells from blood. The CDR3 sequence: CASSVWRDTYEQYF. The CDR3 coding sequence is TGTGCCAGCAGTGTATGGCGGGACACCTACGAGCAGTACTTC.